This T cell receptor beta chain was recorded in a study of cytomegalovirus exposure and HLA in healthy donors. There are 14 residues in the CDR3. The germline CDR1 and CDR2 sequences are SQVTM and ANQGSEA. V was clipped by 1 base and J by 5 bases; unmatched bases: 5. PCR was performed using 60 Vbeta and 13 Jbeta primers. Sequenced by immunoSEQ multiplex PCR; TCRdb stores in-frame clones only, minus some. This sample yields 40,000 or so clones, of which roughly 69% are seen a single time; 3.4% belongs to the top ten. This rearrangement joins TRBV29-1 to TRBJ1-2; 9 bases match TRBD1. The sequenced material came from PBMCs. The receptor was derived from a woman in her 30s in good health and CMV-seronegative. CDR3 bases: TGCAGCGTTGAAGGCCTAGGGACAGGGTATGGCTACACCTTC. It translates to CSVEGLGTGYGYTF. Variable domain in full (rest from reference TRBV29-1 and TRBJ1-2): SAVISQKPSRDICQRGTSLTIQCQVDSQVTMMFWYRQQPGQSLTLIATANQGSEATYESGFVIDKFPISRPNLTFSTLTVSNMSPEDSSIYLCSVEGLGTGYGYTFGSGTRLTVV.